This is a list of T cell receptor beta chains from one sample in a study of T cell repertoires in cytomegalovirus infection. For these receptors, no antigen is known. TCRdb used MiXCR to reprocess the reads, holding one entry per CDR3 protein. The sample has roughly 160,000 distinct CDR3 sequences, less than 25% seen once. Sequencing used CD8+ T cells from cultured PBMCs, obtained from culture after CMV antigen stimulation. Receptors originate from a human donor in good health (CMV status not recorded). Some clones in this sample may be carry-over from other donors' samples. CDR3s include the opening cysteine and the closing phenylalanine or tryptophan. Fields, in order: V gene, CDR3 protein.

TRBV7-8 CASSSAGGSLDTQYF
TRBV7-2 CATGSGTEAFF
TRBV7-6 CASSLSGPEGYTF
TRBV10-3 CAISESIGNTEAFF
TRBV6-6 CASSYGLEGSSGEQYF
TRBV4-1 CASSQGPYEQYF
TRBV27 CASSVWDTGELFF
TRBV12-3/TRBV12-4 CASSFPLGFPEKLFF
TRBV7-8 CASSLGAGEHEKLFF
TRBV28 CASSFNNRGNYGYTF
TRBV4-3 CASTLRTDPNEKLFF
TRBV4-3 CASSQEGDSIGDTQYF
TRBV6-6 CASNRQGALDEQYF
TRBV12-3/TRBV12-4 CASGVGNQPQHF
TRBV27 CASSLSHSGIGSYGYTF
TRBV9 CASSVDWGGYEQYF
TRBV7-9 CASTRQLNSDTQYF
TRBV27 CANHSKQGSNSPLHF
TRBV28 CASSLEEKPNYEQYF
TRBV6-5 CASSYSVPGELFF
TRBV9 CASSEGVGSGYTF
TRBV5-8 CASSSTGVRETQYF
TRBV12-5 CASGLGNEQFF
TRBV12-3/TRBV12-4 CASSSLARGFGDTEAFF
TRBV12-3/TRBV12-4 CASSLGGMGDTEAFF
TRBV7-2 CASSLGWVNQPQHF
TRBV5-1 CASSTLTGQGFPGGEQYF
TRBV7-2 CASSVRTVNTEAFF
TRBV7-8 CATRQGATTGELFF
TRBV4-1 CASSLGTEYNEQFF
TRBV29-1 CSVQGSWGYTF
TRBV15 CATSRDQGSKKDEQYF
TRBV28 CASTGDTNEKLFF
TRBV7-2 CASSLRPGARMGQYF
TRBV9 CASSVVGDSNQPQHF
TRBV12-3/TRBV12-4 CASTRAVLDEQFF
TRBV4-3 CASSPGVTAHEQYF
TRBV6-5 CASSYTRGMDVAYGYTF
TRBV6-6 CATSGTVPRNQPQHF
TRBV6-2/TRBV6-3 CASSYGQIGPTYEQYF
TRBV30 CAWFRGYAGELFF
TRBV19 CASRDREGRTDTQYF
TRBV19 CASSIVGTSGGASNEQFF
TRBV11-2 CASSLVFPSGRGDYGYTF
TRBV6-1 CASSADNSNQPQHF
TRBV7-6 CASSLVYGGMETQYF
TRBV7-8 CASSPFLLAHEQYF
TRBV6-2/TRBV6-3 CASSFGTAGLWYNEQFF
TRBV10-2 CAGAPSGGARETQYF
TRBV6-2/TRBV6-3 CASMSRQAAGEYGYTF
TRBV7-9 CASSPPAGGPVDEQFF
TRBV7-9 CASSPPSGAGEQYF